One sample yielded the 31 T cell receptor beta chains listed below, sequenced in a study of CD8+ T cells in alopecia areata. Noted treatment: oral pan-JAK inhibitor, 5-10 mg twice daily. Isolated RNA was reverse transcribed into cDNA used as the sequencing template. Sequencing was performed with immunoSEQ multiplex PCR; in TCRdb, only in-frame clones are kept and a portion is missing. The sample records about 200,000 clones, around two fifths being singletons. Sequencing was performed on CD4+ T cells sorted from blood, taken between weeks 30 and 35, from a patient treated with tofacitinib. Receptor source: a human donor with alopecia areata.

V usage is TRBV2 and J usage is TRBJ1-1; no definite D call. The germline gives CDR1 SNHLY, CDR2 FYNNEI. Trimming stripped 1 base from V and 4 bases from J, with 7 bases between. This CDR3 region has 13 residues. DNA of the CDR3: TGTGCCAGCAGTGAAGAGGGCGGCACTGAAGCTTTCTTT. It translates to CASSEEGGTEAFF. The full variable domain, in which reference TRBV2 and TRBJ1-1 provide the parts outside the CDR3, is EPEVTQTPSHQVTQMGQEVILRCVPISNHLYFYWYRQILGQKVEFLVSFYNNEISEKSEIFDDQFSVERPDGSNFTLKIRSTKLEDSAMYFCASSEEGGTEAFFGQGTRLTVV.

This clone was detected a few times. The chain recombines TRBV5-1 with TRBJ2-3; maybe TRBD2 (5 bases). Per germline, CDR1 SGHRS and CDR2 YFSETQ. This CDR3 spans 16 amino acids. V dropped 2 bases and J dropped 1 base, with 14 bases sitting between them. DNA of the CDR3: TGCGCCAGCAGCTTCCGAGGCGGGCTTGGCACAGATACGCAGTATTTT. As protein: CASSFRGGLGTDTQYF.

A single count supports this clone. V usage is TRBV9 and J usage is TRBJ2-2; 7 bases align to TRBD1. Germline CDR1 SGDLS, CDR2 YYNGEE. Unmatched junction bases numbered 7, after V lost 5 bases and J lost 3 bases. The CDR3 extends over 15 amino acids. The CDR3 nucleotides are TGTGCCAGCAGGACCTCCGGGACAGACACCGGGGAGCTGTTTTTT. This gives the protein CASRTSGTDTGELFF.

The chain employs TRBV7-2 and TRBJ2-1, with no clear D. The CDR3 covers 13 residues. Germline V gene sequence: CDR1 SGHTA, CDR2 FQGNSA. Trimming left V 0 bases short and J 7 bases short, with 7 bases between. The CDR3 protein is CASSLAYRNEQFF. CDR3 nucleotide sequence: TGTGCCAGCAGCTTAGCGTACCGGAATGAGCAGTTCTTC.

The chain's CDR3 is CASSQPGQTYEQYF. CDR3 DNA: TGTGCCAGCAGTCAGCCGGGACAAACCTACGAGCAGTACTTC. J is TRBJ2-7 and V is TRBV6-6; perhaps TRBD1 as D (6 bases). The CDR3 has 14 amino acids. Per germline, CDR1 MNHNY and CDR2 SVGAGI (reference sequence). V lost 5 bases to trimming and J lost 2 bases, with 13 bases between them.

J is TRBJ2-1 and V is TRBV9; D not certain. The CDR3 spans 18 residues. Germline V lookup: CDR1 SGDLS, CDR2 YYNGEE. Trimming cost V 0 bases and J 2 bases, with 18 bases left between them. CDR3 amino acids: CASSVGQRGRLAYNEQFF. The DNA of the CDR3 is TGTGCCAGCAGCGTAGGTCAAAGAGGTCGGCTAGCCTACAATGAGCAGTTCTTC. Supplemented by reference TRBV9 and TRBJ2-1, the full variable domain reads DSGVTQTPKHLITATGQRVTLRCSPRSGDLSVYWYQQSLDQGLQFLIQYYNGEERAKGNILERFSAQQFPDLHSELNLSSLELGDSALYFCASSVGQRGRLAYNEQFFGPGTRLTVL.

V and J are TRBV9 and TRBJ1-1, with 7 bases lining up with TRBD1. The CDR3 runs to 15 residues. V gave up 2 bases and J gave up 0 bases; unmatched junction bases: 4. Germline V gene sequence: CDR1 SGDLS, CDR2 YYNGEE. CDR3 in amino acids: CASSVTGLMNTEAFF. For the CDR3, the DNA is TGTGCCAGCAGCGTGACAGGGCTCATGAACACTGAAGCTTTCTTT.

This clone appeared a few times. The CDR3 sequence: CASSQWGSSYNEQFF. The CDR3 nucleotides read TGCGCCAGCAGCCAATGGGGGAGCTCCTACAATGAGCAGTTCTTC. This sequence joins TRBV4-1 and TRBJ2-1; D may match TRBD1 or TRBD2 (5 bases each). Trimming stripped 2 bases from V and 0 bases from J, with 8 bases between. The CDR3 has 15 residues. Germline V lookup: CDR1 MGHRA, CDR2 YSYEKL.

This CDR3 reads CASSTGQNYGYTF. DNA of the CDR3: TGTGCCAGCAGTACGGGACAGAACTATGGCTACACCTTC. J is TRBJ1-2 and V is TRBV25-1; 7 positions match TRBD1. V lost 5 bases, J lost 2 bases, and 2 bases stayed unmatched. This CDR3 region has 13 residues. CDR1 MGHDK and CDR2 SYGVNS come from the germline V gene.

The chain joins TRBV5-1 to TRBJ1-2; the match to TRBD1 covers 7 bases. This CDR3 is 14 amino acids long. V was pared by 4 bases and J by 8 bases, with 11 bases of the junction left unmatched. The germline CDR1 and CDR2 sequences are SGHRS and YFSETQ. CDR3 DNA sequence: TGCGCCAGCAGCATAGACAGGGTCCAGATGGGCTACACCTTC. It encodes CASSIDRVQMGYTF.

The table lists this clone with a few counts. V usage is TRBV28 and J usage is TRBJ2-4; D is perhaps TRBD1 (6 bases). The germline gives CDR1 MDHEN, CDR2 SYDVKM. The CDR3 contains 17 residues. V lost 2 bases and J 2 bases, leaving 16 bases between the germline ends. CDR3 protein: CASSLTPTDSTKNIQYF. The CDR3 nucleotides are TGTGCCAGCAGTTTAACCCCAACGGACAGCACCAAAAACATTCAGTACTTC.

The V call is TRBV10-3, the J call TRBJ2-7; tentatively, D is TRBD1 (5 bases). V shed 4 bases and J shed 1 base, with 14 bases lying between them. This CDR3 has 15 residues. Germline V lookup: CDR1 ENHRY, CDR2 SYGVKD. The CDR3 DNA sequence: TGTGCCATCAGTGGAAGGGGAAACCATTCCTACGAGCAGTACTTC. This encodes CAISGRGNHSYEQYF.

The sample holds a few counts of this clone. CDR3 coding DNA: TGTGCCAGCAGCTTGGCCCGGTTTGGCCCTAATTCACCCCTCCACTTT. Residues: CASSLARFGPNSPLHF. The chain links TRBV5-4 to TRBJ1-6; no clear D. CDR1 and CDR2 (germline): SGHNT, YYREEE (reference sequence). Trimming stripped 0 bases from V and 6 bases from J, with 13 bases between. The CDR3 runs 16 residues.

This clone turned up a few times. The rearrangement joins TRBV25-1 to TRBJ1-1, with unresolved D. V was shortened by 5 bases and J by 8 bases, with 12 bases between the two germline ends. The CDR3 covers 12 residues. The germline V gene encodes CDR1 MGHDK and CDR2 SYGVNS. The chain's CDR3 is CASSTRRGEAFF. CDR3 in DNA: TGTGCCAGCAGTACGAGGAGAGGGGAAGCTTTCTTT.

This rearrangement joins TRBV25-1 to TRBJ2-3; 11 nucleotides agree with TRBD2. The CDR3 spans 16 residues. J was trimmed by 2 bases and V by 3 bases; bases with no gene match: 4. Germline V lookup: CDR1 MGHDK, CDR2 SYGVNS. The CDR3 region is CASSDPGLAATDTQYF. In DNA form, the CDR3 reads TGTGCCAGCAGTGACCCGGGACTAGCGGCCACAGATACGCAGTATTTT.

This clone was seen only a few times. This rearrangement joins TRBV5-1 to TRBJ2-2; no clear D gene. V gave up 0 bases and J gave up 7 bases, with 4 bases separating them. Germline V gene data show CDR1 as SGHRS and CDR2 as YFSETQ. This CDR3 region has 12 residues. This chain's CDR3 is CASSLDVGELFF. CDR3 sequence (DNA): TGCGCCAGCAGCTTGGATGTCGGGGAGCTGTTTTTT. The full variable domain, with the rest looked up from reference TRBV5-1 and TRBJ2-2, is KAGVTQTPRYLIKTRGQQVTLSCSPISGHRSVSWYQQTPGQGLQFLFEYFSETQRNKGNFPGRFSGRQFSNSRSEMNVSTLELGDSALYLCASSLDVGELFFGEGSRLTVL.

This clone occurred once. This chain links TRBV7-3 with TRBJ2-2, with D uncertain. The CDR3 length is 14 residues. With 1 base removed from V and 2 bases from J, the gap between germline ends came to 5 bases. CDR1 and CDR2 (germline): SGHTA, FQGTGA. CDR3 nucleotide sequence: TGTGCCAGCAGCTTAATGGGTAACACCGGGGAGCTGTTTTTT. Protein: CASSLMGNTGELFF. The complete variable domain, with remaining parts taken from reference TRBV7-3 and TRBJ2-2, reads GAGVSQTPSNKVTEKGKYVELRCDPISGHTALYWYRQSLGQGPEFLIYFQGTGAADDSGLPNDRFFAVRPEGSVSTLKIQRTERGDSAVYLCASSLMGNTGELFFGEGSRLTVL.

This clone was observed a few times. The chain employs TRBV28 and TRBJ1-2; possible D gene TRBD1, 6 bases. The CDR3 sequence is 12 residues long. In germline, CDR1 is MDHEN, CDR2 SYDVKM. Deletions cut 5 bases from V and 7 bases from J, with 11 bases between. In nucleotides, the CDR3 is TGTGCCAGCAGTGAACAGGGCCGTGGCTACACCTTC. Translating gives CASSEQGRGYTF.

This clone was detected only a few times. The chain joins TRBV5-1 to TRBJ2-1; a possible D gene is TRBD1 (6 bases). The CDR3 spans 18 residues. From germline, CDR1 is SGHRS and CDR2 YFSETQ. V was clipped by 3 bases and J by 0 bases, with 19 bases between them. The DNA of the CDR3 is TGCGCCAGCAGCTCAGGGGTCCCGGGTTCCAGCTCCTACAATGAGCAGTTCTTC. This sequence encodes CASSSGVPGSSSYNEQFF.

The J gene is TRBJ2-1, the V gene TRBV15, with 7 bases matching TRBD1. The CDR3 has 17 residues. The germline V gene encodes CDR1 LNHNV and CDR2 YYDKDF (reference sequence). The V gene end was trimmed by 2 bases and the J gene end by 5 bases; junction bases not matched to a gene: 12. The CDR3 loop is CATSRRQGMRGDNEQFF. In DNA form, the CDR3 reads TGTGCCACCAGCAGAAGACAGGGCATGAGGGGTGACAATGAGCAGTTCTTC.

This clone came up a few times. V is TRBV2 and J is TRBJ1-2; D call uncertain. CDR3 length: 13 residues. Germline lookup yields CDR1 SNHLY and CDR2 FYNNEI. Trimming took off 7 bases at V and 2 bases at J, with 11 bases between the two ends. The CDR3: CASTAARNYGYTF. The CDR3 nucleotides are TGTGCCAGCACGGCGGCCCGGAACTATGGCTACACCTTC.

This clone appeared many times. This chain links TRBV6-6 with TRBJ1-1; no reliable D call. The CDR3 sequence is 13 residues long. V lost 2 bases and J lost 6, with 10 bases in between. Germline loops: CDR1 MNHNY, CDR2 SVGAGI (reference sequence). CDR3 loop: CASSYESRAEAFF. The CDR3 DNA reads TGTGCCAGCAGTTACGAATCTCGGGCTGAAGCTTTCTTT.

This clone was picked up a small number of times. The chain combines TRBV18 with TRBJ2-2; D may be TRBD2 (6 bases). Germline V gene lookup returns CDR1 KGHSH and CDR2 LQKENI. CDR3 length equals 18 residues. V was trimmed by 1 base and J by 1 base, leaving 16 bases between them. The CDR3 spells CASSPLLGSTLNTGELFF. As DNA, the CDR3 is TGTGCCAGCTCACCACTCCTCGGGAGCACCTTGAACACCGGGGAGCTGTTTTTT.

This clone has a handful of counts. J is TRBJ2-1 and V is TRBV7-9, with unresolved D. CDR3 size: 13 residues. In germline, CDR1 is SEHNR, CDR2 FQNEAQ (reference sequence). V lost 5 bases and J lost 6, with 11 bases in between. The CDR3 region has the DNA TGTGCCAGCAGCGAGAAGGGTCCCAATGAGCAGTTCTTC. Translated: CASSEKGPNEQFF.

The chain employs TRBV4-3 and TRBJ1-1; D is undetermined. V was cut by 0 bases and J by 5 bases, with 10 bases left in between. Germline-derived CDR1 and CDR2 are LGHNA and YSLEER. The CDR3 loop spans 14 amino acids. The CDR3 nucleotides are TGCGCCAGCAGCCAAGAGGGGTATATGACTGAAGCTTTCTTT. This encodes CASSQEGYMTEAFF.

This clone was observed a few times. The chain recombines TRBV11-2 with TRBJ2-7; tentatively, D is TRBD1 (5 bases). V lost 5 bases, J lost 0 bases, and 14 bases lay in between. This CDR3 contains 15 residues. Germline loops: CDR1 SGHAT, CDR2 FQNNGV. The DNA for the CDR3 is TGTGCCAGCAGCCTCCGAACAGGCCCCTCCTACGAGCAGTACTTC. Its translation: CASSLRTGPSYEQYF.

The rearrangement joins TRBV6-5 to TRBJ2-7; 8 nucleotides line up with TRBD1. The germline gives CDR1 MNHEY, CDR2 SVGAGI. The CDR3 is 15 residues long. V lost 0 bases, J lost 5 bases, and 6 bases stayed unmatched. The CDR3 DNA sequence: TGTGCCAGCAGTTACTCGAGCATACAGGGGGACGAGCAGTACTTC. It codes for CASSYSSIQGDEQYF.

The CDR3 region is CASRQGQGAQPQHF. Written as DNA, the CDR3 is TGCGCCAGCAGACAGGGACAGGGGGCTCAGCCCCAGCATTTT. This chain uses TRBV5-1 with TRBJ1-5, with 12 bases matching TRBD1. This CDR3 comprises 14 residues. The J segment lost 6 bases and the V segment lost 5 bases, leaving 3 bases of the junction unmatched. Per germline, CDR1 SGHRS and CDR2 YFSETQ.

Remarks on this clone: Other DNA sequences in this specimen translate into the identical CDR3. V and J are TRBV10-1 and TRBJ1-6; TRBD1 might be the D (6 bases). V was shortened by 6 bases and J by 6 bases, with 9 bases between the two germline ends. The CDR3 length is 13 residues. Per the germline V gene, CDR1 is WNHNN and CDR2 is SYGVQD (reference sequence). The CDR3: CASSGQLNSPLHF. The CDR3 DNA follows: TGCGCCAGCAGCGGACAGCTTAATTCACCCCTCCACTTT.

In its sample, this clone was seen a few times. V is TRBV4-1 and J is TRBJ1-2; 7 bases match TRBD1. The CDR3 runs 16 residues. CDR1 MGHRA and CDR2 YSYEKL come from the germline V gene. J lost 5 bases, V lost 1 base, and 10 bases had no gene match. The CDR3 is CASSQAGRDSSYGYTF. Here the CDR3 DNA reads TGCGCCAGCAGCCAAGCCGGCCGGGACAGTTCTTATGGCTACACCTTC.

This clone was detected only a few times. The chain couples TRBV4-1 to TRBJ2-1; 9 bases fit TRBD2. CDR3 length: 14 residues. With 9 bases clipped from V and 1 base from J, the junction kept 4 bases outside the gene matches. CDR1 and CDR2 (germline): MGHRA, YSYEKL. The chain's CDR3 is CASAGLASYNEQFF. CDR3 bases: TGCGCCAGTGCGGGACTAGCTTCCTACAATGAGCAGTTCTTC.